The source of this TCR beta chain is a study of OX40 agonist ivuxolimab in advanced cancers. V gave up 2 bases and J gave up 3 bases; unmatched junction bases: 7. The CDR3 extends over 15 amino acids. Germline CDR1 SEHNR, CDR2 FQNEAQ (reference sequence). This clone was observed a handful of times. Clones were sequenced by immunoSEQ multiplex PCR, and TCRdb holds only the in-frame ones, with some missing. The top ten hold more than 0.3% of the sample, which has roughly 80,000 clones, about 93% seen once. The TCR sequence derives from an adult with an advanced solid tumor such as melanoma, head and neck, liver or kidney cancer. Sequenced here: CD4+ or CD8+ T cells sorted from blood, sampled in a trial of the OX40 agonist ivuxolimab. The gene calls are TRBV7-9 and TRBJ2-7; 7 bases are shared with TRBD2. The CDR3 bases are TGTGCCAGCAGCTTATCCACCGGGGGGATCTACGAGCAGTACTTC. This sequence encodes CASSLSTGGIYEQYF.